These 19 T cell receptor beta chains originate from one sample sequenced in a study of CD8+ T cells in alopecia areata. Following extraction, RNA underwent reverse transcription to cDNA, which served as the sequencing template. Libraries were prepared by immunoSEQ multiplex PCR; TCRdb keeps only in-frame clonotypes and omits some of them. In the table there are about 180,000 clones, approximately 62% of which are singletons. The source was CD4+ T cells sorted from blood, collected at week 0. Source of these receptors: a human donor with alopecia areata.

The chain joins TRBV7-3 to TRBJ1-6; TRBD1 aligns across 8 bases. The CDR3 loop spans 13 amino acids. CDR1 is SGHTA, CDR2 FQGTGA, per germline. Trimming took 5 bases from V and 13 from J; bases not matched to a gene: 7. The CDR3 region is CASSADRARPLHF. As DNA, the CDR3 is TGTGCCAGCAGCGCGGACAGGGCTAGGCCCCTCCACTTT.

The chain joins TRBV29-1 to TRBJ1-1, with D possibly TRBD1 on 5 matching bases. The CDR3 runs to 15 residues. CDR1 and CDR2 from the germline V gene are SQVTM and ANQGSEA. Between the trimmed V and J ends, which lost 3 bases and 0 bases, there was a span of 14 bases. The CDR3 is CSVDGRAPMNTEAFF. In DNA, the CDR3 is TGCAGCGTTGATGGCAGGGCGCCGATGAACACTGAAGCTTTCTTT.

This chain connects TRBV6-5 to TRBJ2-1; D is uncertain. V was cut by 6 bases and J by 7 bases, with 13 bases left in between. CDR1 and CDR2 (germline): MNHEY, SVGAGI. This CDR3 contains 13 residues. The CDR3 nucleotides read TGTGCCAGCAGAAGAACCGTGGGGAATGAGCAGTTCTTC. Encoded protein: CASRRTVGNEQFF.

This clone was seen a handful of times. This sequence joins TRBV19 and TRBJ1-6, with D perhaps TRBD1 (6 bases). Germline CDR1 LNHDA, CDR2 SQIVND (reference sequence). V gave up 3 bases and J gave up 10 bases, with 13 bases separating them. The CDR3 consists of 14 residues. The CDR3 nucleotides are TGTGCCAGTAGTATCGAACAGGGAGACTCACCCCTCCACTTT. This sequence encodes CASSIEQGDSPLHF. The variable domain in full, completed from reference TRBV19 and TRBJ1-6, reads DGGITQSPKYLFRKEGQNVTLSCEQNLNHDAMYWYRQDPGQGLRLIYYSQIVNDFQKGDIAEGYSVSREKKESFPLTVTSAQKNPTAFYLCASSIEQGDSPLHFGNGTRLTVT.

This clone was seen more than once but under ten times. V gene TRBV7-2 combines with J gene TRBJ1-6; TRBD1 is a possible D gene (5 bases). This CDR3 region has 15 residues. Trimming took off 2 bases at V and 10 bases at J, with 15 bases between the two ends. Germline V gene sequence: CDR1 SGHTA, CDR2 FQGNSA. The CDR3 coding sequence is TGTGCCAGCAGCTTAATGGCCAGGGTAGGATCACCCCTCCACTTT. Translating gives CASSLMARVGSPLHF.

V gene TRBV5-4 combines with J gene TRBJ2-1; no clear D gene. Germline values: CDR1 SGHNT, CDR2 YYREEE (reference sequence). The V gene lost 7 bases and the J gene lost 10 bases, with 18 bases spanning the gap. The CDR3 runs to 13 residues. The CDR3 DNA reads as TGTGCCAGCCTGCACGGCCCCTCGGGCGAGCAGTTCTTC. Translated, it gives CASLHGPSGEQFF.

Only one count was recorded for this clone. The chain carries TRBV12-5 and TRBJ2-5; D possibly corresponds to TRBD2 (5 bases). Per germline, CDR1 LGHNT and CDR2 FRNRAP. Trimming left V 5 bases short and J 5 bases short, with 18 bases between. The CDR3 is 15 amino acids. The CDR3 DNA reads as TGTGCTAGTGGTGCCCCGGAGGCTTTGCGGGAGACCCAGTACTTC. Translation: CASGAPEALRETQYF.

This chain uses TRBV30 with TRBJ1-2; no reliable D call. The CDR3 extends over 12 amino acids. Trimming stripped 4 bases from V and 2 bases from J, with 8 bases between. CDR1 and CDR2 from the germline V gene are GTSNPN and SVGIG (reference sequence). In nucleotides, the CDR3 is TGTGCCTGGATCGCGGGAAACTATGGCTACACCTTC. The encoded protein is CAWIAGNYGYTF. The variable domain in full, completed from reference TRBV30 and TRBJ1-2, reads SQTIHQWPATLVQPVGSPLSLECTVEGTSNPNLYWYRQAAGRGLQLLFYSVGIGQISSEVPQNLSASRPQDRQFILSSKKLLLSDSGFYLCAWIAGNYGYTFGSGTRLTVV.

This clone appeared a few times. This chain joins TRBV5-1 and TRBJ2-3; D gene uncertain. Trimming took off 0 bases at V and 2 bases at J, with 7 bases between the two ends. The length of the CDR3 is 14 residues. In germline, CDR1 is SGHRS, CDR2 YFSETQ. Written as DNA, the CDR3 is TGCGCCAGCAGCTTGGCCGGAGCCACAGATACGCAGTATTTT. Translating gives CASSLAGATDTQYF.

This clone has only a few counts. The chain recombines TRBV5-1 with TRBJ2-7, with TRBD1 identical over 9 bases. The CDR3 loop spans 14 amino acids. Germline CDR1 is SGHRS and CDR2 is YFSETQ. J lost 4 bases, V lost 5 bases, and 7 bases had no gene match. The CDR3 region is CASRSWDREYEQYF. CDR3 sequence (DNA): TGCGCCAGCAGGAGTTGGGACAGGGAATACGAGCAGTACTTC.

The chain joins TRBV30 to TRBJ1-2, with unresolved D. Germline V gene sequence: CDR1 GTSNPN, CDR2 SVGIG (reference sequence). The CDR3 has 12 amino acids. The ends were cut back, 2 bases at V and 3 bases at J, with 7 bases in the middle. This CDR3 reads CAWSKMDYGYTF. In nucleotides, the CDR3 is TGTGCCTGGAGTAAGATGGACTATGGCTACACCTTC.

The chain uses TRBV6-5 and TRBJ2-7, with no clear D. Trimming left V 5 bases short and J 9 bases short, with 17 bases between. The CDR3 loop spans 13 amino acids. Germline V gene sequence: CDR1 MNHEY, CDR2 SVGAGI. The CDR3 here is CASSPGPRLPQYF. In DNA, the CDR3 is TGTGCCAGCAGTCCTGGACCCCGACTTCCGCAGTACTTC.

This clone occurred a few times. The V call is TRBV5-1, the J call TRBJ1-6; no clear D gene. The V gene's germline CDR1 is SGHRS and CDR2 YFSETQ. V dropped 1 base and J dropped 0 bases, with 14 bases sitting between them. The CDR3 is 18 amino acids. This CDR3 reads CASSLSLPASSYNSPLHF. The CDR3, as DNA: TGCGCCAGCAGCTTGTCACTACCGGCGAGCTCCTATAATTCACCCCTCCACTTT.

The V and J genes are TRBV2 and TRBJ1-5; no clear D gene. V lost 8 bases and J lost 3, with 8 bases in between. Germline V gives CDR1 SNHLY, CDR2 FYNNEI. The CDR3 contains 12 residues. CDR3 in DNA: TGTGCCAGCTCAAGGGCCAATCAGCCCCAGCATTTT. This translates into CASSRANQPQHF.

V is TRBV10-3 and J is TRBJ1-5; maybe TRBD1 (6 bases). This CDR3 is 12 amino acids long. Trimming removed 8 bases at V and 6 bases at J, with 11 bases between. Germline values: CDR1 ENHRY, CDR2 SYGVKD. CDR3 sequence reads: CAIGGLLQPQHF. The CDR3 DNA reads as TGTGCCATCGGGGGGCTACTTCAGCCCCAGCATTTT.

This rearrangement joins TRBV5-1 to TRBJ2-1, with 8 bases identical to TRBD2. Losses at the gene ends were 3 bases for V and 5 bases for J; bases not matched to a gene: 1. The CDR3 loop spans 13 amino acids. Germline V lookup: CDR1 SGHRS, CDR2 YFSETQ. CDR3 amino acids: CASSSLADNEQFF. CDR3 DNA sequence: TGCGCCAGCAGCTCACTAGCGGACAATGAGCAGTTCTTC.

The V and J genes are TRBV5-1 and TRBJ2-7, with D possibly being TRBD1 (5 bases). V was trimmed by 2 bases and J by 5 bases, leaving 17 bases between them. The CDR3 loop spans 15 amino acids. Germline V gene sequence: CDR1 SGHRS, CDR2 YFSETQ. The chain's CDR3 is CASSLPTRQGHEQYF. The CDR3 region has the DNA TGCGCCAGCAGCTTACCAACTCGGCAGGGCCACGAGCAGTACTTC.

The CDR3 region has the DNA TGTGCCAGCAGTTCCGCGGCGGCGGGGGGGGCCTACGAGCAGTACTTC. Translated, it gives CASSSAAAGGAYEQYF. This chain joins TRBV28 and TRBJ2-7; 9 nucleotides line up with TRBD2. V gave up 4 bases and J gave up 2 bases; unmatched junction bases: 9. Germline V gene lookup returns CDR1 MDHEN and CDR2 SYDVKM. The CDR3 is 16 amino acids.

The chain joins TRBV4-3 to TRBJ1-2, with D uncertain. In germline, CDR1 is LGHNA, CDR2 YSLEER. Trimming removed 0 bases at V and 6 bases at J, with 11 bases between. This CDR3 is built from 14 residues. CDR3 amino acids: CASSQDIGADGYTF. The CDR3 nucleotides are TGCGCCAGCAGCCAAGATATCGGCGCGGATGGCTACACCTTC.